These 30 T cell receptor beta chains were all obtained from the same sample, sequenced in a study of cytomegalovirus exposure and HLA in healthy donors. Only in-frame clones appear in the TCRdb table, and some are missing; sequencing was by immunoSEQ multiplex PCR. The data show some 110,000 clones, approximately 90% seen once. The sample taken for sequencing was PBMCs. The receptors stem from a man younger than 35 in good health and CMV-seronegative.

This sequence joins TRBV19 and TRBJ2-7; D is possibly TRBD2 (6 bases). Trimming removed 3 bases from V and 3 bases from J, with 12 bases in between. This CDR3 comprises 14 residues. CDR1 and CDR2 from the germline V gene are LNHDA and SQIVND (reference sequence). The CDR3 region is CASSMAPGVYEQYF. CDR3 sequence (DNA): TGTGCCAGTAGTATGGCCCCGGGAGTCTACGAGCAGTACTTC. Full variable domain (missing parts from reference TRBV19 and TRBJ2-7): DGGITQSPKYLFRKEGQNVTLSCEQNLNHDAMYWYRQDPGQGLRLIYYSQIVNDFQKGDIAEGYSVSREKKESFPLTVTSAQKNPTAFYLCASSMAPGVYEQYFGPGTRLTVT.

A single count supports this clone. This chain connects TRBV28 to TRBJ1-1, with 7 nucleotides matching TRBD1. The junction had 0 bases not matched to a gene; V was cut back by 8 bases and J by 3 bases. Germline CDR1 MDHEN, CDR2 SYDVKM. The CDR3 length is 11 residues. The CDR3 loop reads CASQGDTEAFF. The CDR3 DNA is TGTGCCAGCCAGGGGGACACTGAAGCTTTCTTT.

V and J are TRBV6-5 and TRBJ2-4; 8 bases line up with TRBD1. This CDR3 spans 14 amino acids. After removal of 5 bases from V and 5 bases from J, the junction contained 5 bases not matched to a gene. Germline V gene sequence: CDR1 MNHEY, CDR2 SVGAGI. The CDR3 DNA is TGTGCCAGCAGTCGGACAGGGAGTGAAAACATTCAGTACTTC. Protein sequence: CASSRTGSENIQYF.

This clone has just a few counts. The CDR3 DNA follows: TGTGCCAGTAGTACCACGACACGGTCCTTTTCACCCCTCCACTTT. This encodes CASSTTTRSFSPLHF. The rearrangement joins TRBV19 to TRBJ1-6; D uncertain. Germline V gene lookup returns CDR1 LNHDA and CDR2 SQIVND (reference sequence). The CDR3 covers 15 residues. Trimming removed 4 bases from V and 9 bases from J, with 16 bases in between.

This clone has more than one count but fewer than ten. The chain joins TRBV9 to TRBJ2-2; the match to TRBD1 covers 7 bases. Trimming took 3 bases from V and 1 from J; bases not matched to a gene: 6. CDR3 size: 16 residues. Germline V CDR1 and CDR2: SGDLS, YYNGEE. CDR3 loop: CASSERTGRNTGELFF. The DNA of the CDR3 is TGTGCCAGCAGCGAGAGGACAGGACGGAACACCGGGGAGCTGTTTTTT.

This clone was seen once. The chain joins TRBV10-2 to TRBJ1-5, with TRBD1 matching over 7 bases. Trimming took 4 bases from V and 4 from J; bases not matched to a gene: 4. Germline CDR1 WSHSY, CDR2 SAAADI. The CDR3 is 14 residues long. For the CDR3, the DNA is TGCGCCAGCAGTGCCCGGACAGGAAATCAGCCCCAGCATTTT. It encodes CASSARTGNQPQHF.

The J gene is TRBJ1-2, the V gene TRBV5-4; no clear D. Trimming left V 4 bases short and J 3 bases short, with 19 bases between. The CDR3 totals 16 residues. CDR1 and CDR2 from the germline V gene are SGHNT and YYREEE (reference sequence). The CDR3 sequence is CASSPRSREVDYGYTF. For the CDR3, the DNA is TGTGCCAGCAGCCCCCGTAGTCGGGAGGTCGACTATGGCTACACCTTC.

The chain employs TRBV5-6 and TRBJ2-1, with 8 nucleotides matching TRBD1. The CDR3 runs to 14 residues. Germline trimming cut 7 bases from V and 8 bases from J; bases unmatched to any gene: 11. CDR1 SGHDT and CDR2 YYEEEE come from the germline V gene. The CDR3 sequence is CASDAAGGRDEQFF. The CDR3, as DNA: TGTGCCAGCGATGCAGCAGGGGGCAGGGATGAGCAGTTCTTC. The complete variable domain, with remaining parts taken from reference TRBV5-6 and TRBJ2-1, reads DAGVTQSPTHLIKTRGQQVTLRCSPKSGHDTVSWYQQALGQGPQFIFQYYEEEERQRGNFPDRFSGHQFPNYSSELNVNALLLGDSALYLCASDAAGGRDEQFFGPGTRLTVL.

This sequence joins TRBV19 and TRBJ1-2, with 7 bases that match TRBD1. The CDR3 is 12 amino acids. Germline V lookup: CDR1 LNHDA, CDR2 SQIVND (reference sequence). Losses at the gene ends were 8 bases for V and 4 bases for J; bases not matched to a gene: 4. The CDR3 DNA is TGTGCCAGTCGGGGGACAGTCTATGGCTACACCTTC. Amino acids: CASRGTVYGYTF.

This chain joins TRBV6-5 and TRBJ2-1; D possibly corresponds to TRBD2 (7 bases). The length of the CDR3 is 15 residues. Between the trimmed V and J ends, which lost 5 bases and 8 bases, there was a span of 19 bases. Germline V gene sequence: CDR1 MNHEY, CDR2 SVGAGI. The CDR3, as DNA: TGTGCCAGCAGTCCCTCTATTTTAGGGGGGGATGAGCAGTTCTTC. This translates into CASSPSILGGDEQFF.

The chain carries TRBV28 and TRBJ2-5, with D possibly being TRBD2 (7 bases). Germline V CDR1 and CDR2: MDHEN, SYDVKM. V was trimmed by 5 bases and J by 5 bases, leaving 18 bases between them. CDR3 length: 15 amino acids. The DNA of the CDR3 is TGTGCCAGCAGTCCCAACAGGGAGGGGAGGGAGACCCAGTACTTC. This sequence encodes CASSPNREGRETQYF.

This rearrangement joins TRBV7-2 to TRBJ1-1; 8 bases map to TRBD1. Germline CDR1 is SGHTA and CDR2 is FQGNSA. There are 14 residues in the CDR3. The V segment lost 5 bases and the J segment 5 bases; nucleotides outside the gene matches: 7. DNA for the CDR3: TGTGCCAGCAGCATAACAGGGGGATCGACTGAAGCTTTCTTT. This translates into CASSITGGSTEAFF.

The rearrangement links TRBV5-6 to TRBJ1-5; the D is unclear. With 6 bases removed from V and 3 bases from J, the gap between germline ends came to 13 bases. Germline CDR1 and CDR2: SGHDT and YYEEEE. This CDR3 has 14 residues. The CDR3 protein is CASTRLGDNQPQHF. DNA for the CDR3: TGTGCCAGCACCCGCCTCGGGGACAATCAGCCCCAGCATTTT.

This chain joins TRBV9 and TRBJ1-2; possible D gene TRBD1, 6 bases. The CDR3 is made up of 12 amino acids. The V gene lost 4 bases and the J gene lost 7 bases, with 11 bases spanning the gap. In germline, CDR1 is SGDLS, CDR2 YYNGEE. The CDR3 DNA is TGTGCCAGCAGCACACTAGGGGGTGGCTACACCTTC. Amino acid sequence: CASSTLGGGYTF.

The J gene is TRBJ1-3, the V gene TRBV19; D is possibly TRBD1 (6 bases). The CDR3 is 16 amino acids. V lost 5 bases and J 0 bases, leaving 14 bases between the germline ends. CDR1 is LNHDA, CDR2 SQIVND, per germline (reference sequence). CDR3 nucleotide sequence: TGTGCCAGTAGTCTCCCGGGACACTACTCTGGAAACACCATATATTTT. Its protein is CASSLPGHYSGNTIYF.

The chain links TRBV2 to TRBJ2-5, with 8 bases matching TRBD2. This CDR3 is built from 15 residues. The germline CDR1 and CDR2 sequences are SNHLY and FYNNEI. V lost 1 base, J lost 5 bases, and 6 bases stayed unmatched. The CDR3 coding sequence is TGTGCCAGCAGTGAAGTAGCGGGGACTGGGGAGACCCAGTACTTC. Translation: CASSEVAGTGETQYF.

This chain uses TRBV27 with TRBJ1-4, with TRBD1 identical over 10 bases. J gave up 1 base and V 4 bases, and 15 bases lay outside the gene matches. Germline CDR1 is MNHEY and CDR2 is SMNVEV (reference sequence). The CDR3 has 20 residues. This chain's CDR3 is CASSSYTGTGVFVTNEKLFF. CDR3 DNA: TGTGCCAGCAGTTCCTACACGGGGACAGGGGTGTTCGTAACTAATGAAAAACTGTTTTTT.

The chain joins TRBV19 to TRBJ2-7, with D possibly being TRBD1 (5 bases). The CDR3 runs 13 residues. Germline values: CDR1 LNHDA, CDR2 SQIVND (reference sequence). Trimming took 6 bases from V and 6 from J, leaving 15 bases between them. DNA of the CDR3: TGTGCCAGTAGATATGGGGCGAATCGCGAGCAGTACTTC. It translates to CASRYGANREQYF.

The rearrangement links TRBV28 to TRBJ2-3; 13 bases fit TRBD2. Unmatched junction bases numbered 8, after V lost 6 bases and J lost 5 bases. This CDR3 contains 16 residues. Germline values: CDR1 MDHEN, CDR2 SYDVKM. This CDR3 reads CASSLTSGGAVDTQYF. The CDR3, as DNA: TGTGCCAGCAGCCTTACTAGCGGGGGGGCAGTAGATACGCAGTATTTT. Based on the CDR3 plus reference TRBV28 and TRBJ2-3, the full variable domain is DVKVTQSSRYLVKRTGEKVFLECVQDMDHENMFWYRQDPGLGLRLIYFSYDVKMKEKGDIPEGYSVSREKKERFSLILESASTNQTSMYLCASSLTSGGAVDTQYFGPGTRLTVL.

This chain connects TRBV13 to TRBJ1-2, with TRBD1 matching 9 bases. The CDR3 contains 16 residues. V shed 6 bases, J shed 6 bases, and the junction held 14 bases outside the gene matches. Germline V CDR1 and CDR2: PRHDT, FYEKMQ (reference sequence). CDR3 coding DNA: TGTGCCAGCAGAACCCACGACGGGGACAGGGAAGATGGCTACACCTTC. It codes for CASRTHDGDREDGYTF.

The rearrangement joins TRBV5-1 to TRBJ2-1; weak D call: TRBD1 (6 bases). The germline V and J ends were trimmed by 0 bases and 5 bases, with 12 bases remaining between them. The CDR3 is 15 residues long. Germline V gene lookup returns CDR1 SGHRS and CDR2 YFSETQ. The CDR3 spells CASSLGTGDNNEQFF. The DNA of the CDR3 is TGCGCCAGCAGCTTGGGGACTGGGGACAACAATGAGCAGTTCTTC.

V gene TRBV4-3 combines with J gene TRBJ1-2, with 7 bases that match TRBD1. CDR1 LGHNA and CDR2 YSLEER come from the germline V gene. This CDR3 contains 15 residues. The V gene end was trimmed by 3 bases and the J gene end by 4 bases; junction bases not matched to a gene: 8. CDR3 region: CASSQTTGTFYGYTF. In DNA, the CDR3 is TGCGCCAGCAGCCAGACGACAGGGACCTTCTATGGCTACACCTTC.

The J gene is TRBJ2-4, the V gene TRBV6-6; 9 bases align to TRBD2. The V segment lost 2 bases and the J segment 5 bases; nucleotides outside the gene matches: 4. The V gene's germline CDR1 is MNHNY and CDR2 SVGAGI (reference sequence). The CDR3 length is 15 residues. The CDR3 sequence: CASSYGGGVENIQYF. Written as DNA, the CDR3 is TGTGCCAGCAGTTACGGCGGGGGGGTAGAAAACATTCAGTACTTC.

V gene TRBV7-7 combines with J gene TRBJ2-2, with 8 bases aligning to TRBD1. The V segment lost 5 bases and the J segment 4 bases; nucleotides outside the gene matches: 9. The CDR3 spans 16 residues. The germline V gene has CDR1 SSHAT and CDR2 FNYEAQ (reference sequence). The CDR3 DNA follows: TGTGCCAGCAGCCCCGGACAGGGTTACGCCACCGGGGAGCTGTTTTTT. This codes for CASSPGQGYATGELFF.

The rearrangement uses TRBV28 and TRBJ1-4; 7 positions match TRBD1. Germline values: CDR1 MDHEN, CDR2 SYDVKM. There are 14 residues in the CDR3. The V gene end was trimmed by 4 bases and the J gene end by 7 bases; junction bases not matched to a gene: 6. CDR3 nucleotides: TGTGCCAGCAGTTCACGACAGGGAAGTGAAAAACTGTTTTTT. Its protein is CASSSRQGSEKLFF.

The chain employs TRBV18 and TRBJ1-1; maybe TRBD1 (5 bases). This CDR3 is built from 18 residues. Trimming left V 4 bases short and J 0 bases short, with 21 bases between. Germline CDR1 and CDR2: KGHSH and LQKENI. The CDR3 bases are TGTGCCAGCTCACGCGGGACCTCCCCCCTGGTTATGAACACTGAAGCTTTCTTT. Protein: CASSRGTSPLVMNTEAFF. The whole variable domain, remainder taken from reference TRBV18 and TRBJ1-1, is NAGVMQNPRHLVRRRGQEARLRCSPMKGHSHVYWYRQLPEEGLKFMVYLQKENIIDESGMPKERFSAEFPKEGPSILRIQQVVRGDSAAYFCASSRGTSPLVMNTEAFFGQGTRLTVV.

This clone was recorded once. This chain uses TRBV7-9 with TRBJ1-3, with 7 bases lining up with TRBD1. The germline V gene has CDR1 SEHNR and CDR2 FQNEAQ (reference sequence). There are 15 residues in the CDR3. V dropped 3 bases and J dropped 2; count of bases not matched to a gene: 4. CDR3: CASSLGTGAGNTIYF. The CDR3 DNA is TGTGCCAGCAGCTTGGGTACAGGGGCTGGAAACACCATATATTTT.

The chain employs TRBV4-1 and TRBJ1-6; a weak D match, TRBD1 (6 bases). V lost 0 bases and J lost 9, with 18 bases in between. CDR1 MGHRA and CDR2 YSYEKL come from the germline V gene. The CDR3 runs 17 residues. This CDR3 reads CASSQEFQGRTLSPLHF. In DNA, the CDR3 is TGCGCCAGCAGCCAAGAGTTCCAGGGGCGGACCCTTTCACCCCTCCACTTT.

This clone was picked up one time. The rearrangement uses TRBV5-8 and TRBJ1-1; D not certain. Germline V gives CDR1 SGHTS, CDR2 YDEGEE. Trimming shortened V by 7 bases and J by 0 bases, and 10 bases separated the two germline ends. The CDR3 is made up of 13 amino acids. DNA for the CDR3: TGTGCCAGCCGCCAGGAAATGAACACTGAAGCTTTCTTT. Its translation: CASRQEMNTEAFF.

The V call is TRBV6-5, the J call TRBJ2-3; 14 bases are shared with TRBD2. The CDR3 spans 15 residues. The V gene end was trimmed by 6 bases and the J gene end by 7 bases; junction bases not matched to a gene: 6. Germline CDR1 and CDR2: MNHEY and SVGAGI. The CDR3 sequence is CASRSGTSGSHTQYF. CDR3 DNA sequence: TGTGCCAGCAGATCCGGGACTAGCGGGAGCCATACGCAGTATTTT.